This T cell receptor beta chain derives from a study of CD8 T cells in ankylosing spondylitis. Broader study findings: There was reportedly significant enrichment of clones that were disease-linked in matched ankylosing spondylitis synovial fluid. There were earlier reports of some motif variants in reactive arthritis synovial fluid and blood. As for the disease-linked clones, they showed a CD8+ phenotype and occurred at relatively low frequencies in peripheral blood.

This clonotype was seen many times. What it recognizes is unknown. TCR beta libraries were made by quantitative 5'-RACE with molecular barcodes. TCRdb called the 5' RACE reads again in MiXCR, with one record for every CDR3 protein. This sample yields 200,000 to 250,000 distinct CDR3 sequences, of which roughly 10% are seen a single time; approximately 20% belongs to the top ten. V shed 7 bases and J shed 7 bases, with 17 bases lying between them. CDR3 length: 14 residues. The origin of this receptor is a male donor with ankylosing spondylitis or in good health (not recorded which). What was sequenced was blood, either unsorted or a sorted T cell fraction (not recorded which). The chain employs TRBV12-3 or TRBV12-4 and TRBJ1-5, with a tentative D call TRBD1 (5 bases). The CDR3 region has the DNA TGTGCCAGCACCACTTGGGGGTCAGGACAGCCCCAGCATTTT. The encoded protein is CASTTWGSGQPQHF.